The T cell receptor beta chain under discussion was sequenced for a study of human T cells and chemical hapten exposure. Overall study context: Small pooled library volume differences mainly caused per-sample TCR yield variation.

Unfractionated whole blood was the source of the extracted total RNA. This clonotype showed up just a few times. Its antigen is unidentified. There are 15 residues in the CDR3. Trimming cost V 3 bases and J 0 bases; bases outside gene matches: 2. Per the germline V gene, CDR1 is MNHNS and CDR2 is SASEGT. Library construction involved attaching unique molecular identifiers to individual cDNA molecules, which allowed quantitative, reproducible TCR counting. In the authors' workflow: A typical sample had around 96,000 TCRs, with about 20,000 to 700,000 overall. Using its own MiXCR run on the reads, TCRdb lists one record per CDR3 protein. These V and J calls originate from TCRdb's pipeline instead of the authors' own analysis. The table lists 120,000 or so distinct CDR3 sequences, over 7% of them singletons. Findings of the study overall: No change in TCRs above 1 in 1000 frequency was produced by DPC sensitization.

The specimen sequenced was whole blood. The V and J genes are TRBV6-1 and TRBJ1-5, with TRBD1 matching 7 bases. This clonotype was sampled from a human donor in good health. Some clones in this sample may be carry-over from other donors' samples. CDR3 region: CASSEGQHSNQPQHF. DNA of the CDR3: TGTGCCAGCAGTGAGGGACAGCATAGCAATCAGCCCCAGCATTTT.